This T cell receptor (beta chain) was identified during a study of cytomegalovirus exposure and HLA in healthy donors. Findings and limits, study-wide: Most likely, a cluster of highly shared sequence variants arose as a sequencing artifact. Most TCR sequences proved rare, with some public TCRs found in many donors. Testing in vitro showed a few CMV-associated chains specific for CMV antigens.

The PCR contained 60 Vbeta and 13 Jbeta primers. As handled by the study authors: A later analysis counted approximately 80 million unique TCR beta chains, some 11 million shared. Only in-frame clones appear in the TCRdb table, and some are missing; sequencing was by immunoSEQ multiplex PCR. V and J calls and clone size are copied from that table; D and trimming were computed from the DNA. The sample records 74,000 or so clones, 68% being singletons. V gave up 5 bases and J gave up 8 bases; unmatched junction bases: 10. From germline, CDR1 is SGHVS and CDR2 FNYEAQ. This CDR3 has 15 residues. Turning to this clone: The target antigen is unknown.

Sequencing was done on a sample of PBMCs. The chain joins TRBV7-6 to TRBJ2-1; 9 nucleotides match TRBD2. The source of this sequence is a woman in her thirties in good health and CMV-seronegative. CDR3 in amino acids: CASSERRGGRDEQFF. CDR3 in DNA: TGTGCCAGCAGCGAGAGGCGGGGGGGCCGGGATGAGCAGTTCTTC.